Sequencing of this T cell receptor (beta chain) was carried out in a study of OX40 agonist ivuxolimab in advanced cancers. Clones were read by immunoSEQ multiplex PCR, and TCRdb kept only the in-frame ones, dropping some. This table holds some 110,000 clones, approximately 90% found once. This clone was detected only once. Its specificity is not known. Study results and caveats: Circulating CD4+ and CD8+ T cells showed clonal expansion by week 6 at 0.1 to 3.0 mg/kg.

This specimen was CD4+ or CD8+ T cells sorted from blood, taken in a trial of the OX40 agonist ivuxolimab. This clonotype originated in an adult with an advanced solid tumor such as melanoma, head and neck, liver or kidney cancer.

The CDR3 is CASSPGQGDEQYF. DNA of the CDR3: TGTGCCAGCAGCCCCGGACAGGGCGACGAGCAGTACTTC. This chain connects TRBV11-2 to TRBJ2-7; 8 bases match TRBD1. The V segment lost 5 bases and the J segment 5 bases; nucleotides outside the gene matches: 5. The germline V gene encodes CDR1 SGHAT and CDR2 FQNNGV. The CDR3 sequence is 13 residues long. The full variable domain, completed using reference TRBV11-2 and TRBJ2-7, is EAGVAQSPRYKIIEKRQSVAFWCNPISGHATLYWYQQILGQGPKLLIQFQNNGVVDDSQLPKDRFSAERLKGVDSTLKIQPAKLEDSAVYLCASSPGQGDEQYFGPGTRLTVT.